The present TCR beta chain was sequenced within a study of shared clonotypes between healthy human individuals. Overall study: The cohort had a couple of women and a few men, ages 18 to 49.

TCRdb's copy holds only in-frame clones and misses some; the assay was immunoSEQ multiplex PCR. Seen here are some 2 million clones, about 95% observed once, and the top ten hold less than 1.5%. Naive CD8 cells comprised CD45RO-negative, CCR7-positively selected cells, excluding terminally differentiated effector memory CD45RA+ cells. Comment on this clone: The same CDR3 is also encoded by other DNA sequences in this sample.

Trimming removed 2 bases at V and 0 bases at J, with 5 bases between. The CDR3 has 13 amino acids. CDR1 is MGHRA, CDR2 YSYEKL, per germline. This clonotype was obtained from a man aged 18 to 29 in good health. This chain connects TRBV4-1 to TRBJ2-7; D ambiguous. Sequenced input: naive CD8+ T cells sorted from blood. Here the CDR3 DNA reads TGCGCCAGCAGCCAAATCAGCTCCTACGAGCAGTACTTC. Translating gives CASSQISSYEQYF.